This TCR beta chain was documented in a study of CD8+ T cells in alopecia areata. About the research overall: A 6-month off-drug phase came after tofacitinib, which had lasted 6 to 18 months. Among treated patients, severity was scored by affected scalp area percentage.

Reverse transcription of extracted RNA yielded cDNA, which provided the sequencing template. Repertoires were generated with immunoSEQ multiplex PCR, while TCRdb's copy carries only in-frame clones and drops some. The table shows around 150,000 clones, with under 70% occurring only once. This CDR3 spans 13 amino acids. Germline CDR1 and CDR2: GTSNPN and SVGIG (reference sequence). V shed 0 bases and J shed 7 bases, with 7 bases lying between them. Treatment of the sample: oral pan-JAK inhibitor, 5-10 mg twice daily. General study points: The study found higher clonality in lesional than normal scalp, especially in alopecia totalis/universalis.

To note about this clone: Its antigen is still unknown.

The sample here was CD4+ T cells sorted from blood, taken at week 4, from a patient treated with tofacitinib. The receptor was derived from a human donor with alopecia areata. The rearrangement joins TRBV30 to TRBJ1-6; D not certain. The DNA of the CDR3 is TGTGCCTGGAGTGTTTTGGGGAATTCACCCCTCCACTTT. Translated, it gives CAWSVLGNSPLHF.